The T cell receptor beta chain under discussion was sequenced for a study of T cell responses to AZD1222 COVID-19 vaccine. Study-level points and caveats: It was only after the peak T cell response that any repertoires were sampled. It should be noted that donors were predominantly white British and more often female, and clonal diversity was possibly underestimated.

On this clone itself: Its antigen is unidentified.

Data came from immunoSEQ multiplex PCR; TCRdb stores just in-frame clones and leaves some out. The sample lists about 96,000 clones; roughly nine tenths were seen once. Germline assignment: CDR1 SNHLY and CDR2 FYNNEI. The CDR3 runs 11 residues. V shed 5 bases and J shed 4 bases, with 5 bases lying between them. The V and J genes are TRBV2 and TRBJ1-1, with unresolved D. This TCR derives from an adult in good health. This sample comprised peripheral blood, obtained on day 0 of AZD1222 vaccination. This chain's CDR3 is CASSRFTEAFF. The CDR3 nucleotides read TGTGCCAGCAGTCGGTTCACTGAAGCTTTCTTT.